One T cell receptor (beta chain) is described in this entry. The CDR3 loop spans 16 amino acids. Germline CDR1 MDHEN, CDR2 SYDVKM. V was clipped by 7 bases and J by 9 bases, with 25 bases between them. This specimen belongs to a study of control samples from healthy donors and cancer patients. The data were produced by immunoSEQ multiplex PCR, yet TCRdb's version contains in-frame clones alone and is incomplete. The sample holds approximately 170,000 clones, around 88% seen once. The V and J genes are TRBV28 and TRBJ1-5; D is unclear. The specimen sequenced was blood. This TCR was recovered from a young woman in good health. The CDR3 bases are TGTGCCAGCATTCCCCCGCGGGGTTCGGTTCTTATGCCCCAGCATTTT. Its protein is CASIPPRGSVLMPQHF.